This T cell receptor (beta chain) is from a study of T cells in narcolepsy. Study-wide findings and caveats: Reportedly, autoreactive clonotypes were serially detected in patients' blood but not controls'. Same-patient CSF and blood CD4+ T cell clonotypes included HCRT-specific and TRIB2-specific autoreactive ones.

With regard to this clone: The antigen is undetermined.

Method: immunoSEQ multiplex PCR; TCRdb's copy keeps in-frame clones and lacks some. The table lists about 35,000 clones, 75% to 90% of them singletons. Trimming removed 3 bases at V and 4 bases at J, with 13 bases between. CDR3 length: 15 amino acids. Germline V lookup: CDR1 LGHNA, CDR2 YSLEER. Sequences were obtained from CD45RA- memory CD4+ T cells from PBMCs. This sequence originates from a human donor with narcolepsy. The chain is built from TRBV4-3 and TRBJ2-1; D unclear. The CDR3 is CASSQTTANYNEQFF. In DNA, the CDR3 is TGCGCCAGCAGCCAGACGACGGCTAATTACAATGAGCAGTTCTTC.